The TCR beta chain under discussion was sequenced for a study of human T cells and chemical hapten exposure (dated by TCRdb to the early 2020s). For context, the study as a whole: For sensitization, 2% DPC in acetone was applied to a roughly 2 cm by roughly 2 cm area of upper inner arm skin. Blood samples were taken from patients before sensitization (week 0) and then at 2, 6 and about 24 weeks after DPC sensitization. Blood for TCR sequencing was provided by twenty-nine alopecia patients at one to four time points (pre-sensitization, 2, 6 and 24 weeks). Throughout the roughly 23-week study period, patients were also given weekly therapeutic DPC doses on the scalp. This study followed changes in the peripheral blood TCR repertoire in vivo during primary and secondary sensitization of alopecia patients to the hapten diphenylcyclopropenone (DPC). Patch tests used Finn chambers with 0.01% DPC on the upper back, scored after 6 days by International Contact Dermatitis Research Group standards. Libraries were combined into a pool for sequencing, and differences in TCR yield between samples came mainly from small differences in library volumes within the pool. The patient cohort, mostly female, included alopecia areata with under or over 50% scalp involvement, alopecia totalis and alopecia universalis.

The library was prepared using RACE. The run used a NextSeq 500. Library preparation attached unique molecular identifiers to individual cDNA molecules for quantitative, reproducible TCR counting. Both TCR alpha and TCR beta chains were sequenced from each blood RNA sample. The paper's data handling went like this. The median number of TCRs per sample was 90,000 to 100,000, ranging from roughly 20,000 to 690,600. V, J and CDR3 annotation of the TCR reads was performed with the Decombinator software suite. For PS versus PT1 abundance plots, all samples were subsampled to the same number of TCRs (28,000). Expanded TCRs were defined as absent before sensitization and observed at least eight times at the 2-week time point. TCRdb trimmed public reads at Q25 via fastp, called clones via MiXCR and kept in-frame beta chains. Rows are combined by CDR3 protein, so each entry shows the most common genes and DNA. What appears here as the V and J calls and clone size reflects TCRdb's work, not the paper's. The sample table contains approximately 370,000 distinct CDR3 sequences; only one count was recorded for approximately 5% of them. The ten largest account for less than 9% of the sample.

Taken with the paper, the label for time point translates to: pre-sensitization, week 0. The sample's treatment or condition label, in plain terms: therapeutic diphenylcyclopropenone sensitization with weekly scalp DPC. At every patch-test visit, the blood draw took place before the patch test was put on. Patients were considered eligible if aged 18 to 70, diagnosed with alopecia and deemed suitable for DPC therapy, and patients were excluded if pregnant. Total RNA was extracted from unfractionated whole blood collected in Tempus Blood RNA tubes. Paper-wide results and their limitations: DPC sensitization did not change the number of TCRs with a frequency above 1 in 1000, and there was no evidence of changes in global repertoire structure. After repeated subsampling, changes were observed in the strength of the expansion versus patch-test correlation and in the threshold at which the correlation became significant. Significantly more large CDR3 similarity clusters were formed by expanded TCRs than by pre-sensitization or healthy control sets, consistent with antigen-driven responses. A positive correlation was found between the number of PT1 expanded TCRs and patch test score, with significance reached at thresholds 8, 16 and 32 but not 4. All patients had alopecia, a presumed autoimmune disease, so their immune response might differ from that of healthy individuals.

As for this clonotype: Its antigen has not been determined. Nothing much larger sits one base from this clone, and base qualities are not available.

The specimen comprised whole blood, sampled in connection with sensitization to the hapten diphenylcyclopropenone (DPC). The source of this sequence is a woman between 18 and 30 years old with alopecia areata. Some clones in this sample may be carry-over from other donors' samples.

The sequence in DNA is TGTGCCAGCAGATCCGGGACAGGGGAGTACGAGCAGTACTTC. Its translation reads: CASRSGTGEYEQYF. The chain employs TRBV11-2 and TRBJ2-7, and 10 bases in between align with TRBD1. The CDR3 has 14 amino acids, counting the end cysteine and phenylalanine. Just CDR3 DNA is preserved here, 42 bases in frame from base 1. CDR1 and CDR2 are read off the germline V gene as SGHAT and FQNNGV. The junction shows trimming of 6 bases on V and 4 bases on J, and the gene matches do not reach 6 bases of it.